This T cell receptor (beta chain) was sequenced for a study of blood T cell repertoires in COVID-19. Across the whole study: The samples span acute and convalescent COVID-19 from the United States, Italy and Spain. PBMCs, B-cell-depleted T cells, or T cells provided the cDNA or gDNA that made up the material.

The CDR3 is 16 residues long. Germline V lookup: CDR1 KGHDR, CDR2 SFDVKD. Trimming at V came to 0 bases and at J to 1 base, leaving 1 base not matched to a gene. The Seattle patients, enrolled during active infection, were followed longitudinally. The protocol was immunoSEQ multiplex PCR, while the TCRdb copy is restricted to in-frame clones and leaves out a portion. Among 150,000 to 200,000 clones listed, roughly 82% were seen once. What was sequenced was peripheral blood. The clonotype was recovered from a woman aged 60-75 years with COVID-19, enrolled during active disease. This chain connects TRBV24-1 to TRBJ2-1, with 8 bases fitting TRBD2. Written as DNA, the CDR3 is TGTGCCACCAGTGATTTGCGGGGGGGATCCTACAATGAGCAGTTCTTC. This sequence encodes CATSDLRGGSYNEQFF.